The clone carrying this T cell receptor (beta chain) was recorded only once. Adults between about 18 and 95 years of age took part from 24 US areas. These data belong to a study of blood T cell repertoires in COVID-19. As for the study in general: Sites in the United States, Italy and Spain provided acute and convalescent COVID-19 samples.

Authors' processing steps: Amplification with reference gene primers provided the estimates of nucleated cell counts. Produced via immunoSEQ multiplex PCR; TCRdb's table is partial and in-frame only. V, J and clone size derive from that table, while D and trimming were established from the DNA sequence. The table has over 150,000 clones, 88% seen once. The CDR3 runs to 14 residues. Germline CDR1 reads SNHLY; CDR2 reads FYNNEI. The V segment lost 4 bases and the J segment 2 bases; nucleotides outside the gene matches: 5. The TCR comes from a woman aged 18 to 35 who had recovered from COVID-19. The rearrangement links TRBV2 to TRBJ2-7; 7 positions match TRBD1. Material: PBMCs or T cells enriched from blood (not recorded which). The CDR3 here is CASSGGQLTYEQYF. The CDR3 DNA reads TGTGCCAGCAGTGGGGGACAGCTAACCTACGAGCAGTACTTC.